This TCR beta chain comes out of a study of molecular identifiers for immune sequencing clone quantification. Study in general: Four portions were sequenced after RNA from about 21,000 or 97,000 naive CD8 cells was split five ways in replicates.

Notes on the study in general: Over 97% of CMV-specific effector molecules, but under 1% of naive ones, were in clones above 20 copies.

Previously published methods and listed TCR primers were used for the bulk TCR libraries. Each CDR3 protein is one row after TCRdb ran MiXCR on the PCR reads. The sample yields roughly 300,000 distinct CDR3 sequences, over 20% seen once. This clonotype was seen at least ten times. Its antigen remains unidentified. Naive CD8 library inputs spanned about 17,000 to 1,000,000 sorted cells and 10%, 30% or 50% RNA. The CDR3 is 13 amino acids. V lost 6 bases to trimming and J lost 4 bases, with 11 bases between them. Sequencing was performed on naive CD8+ T cells from blood, with Jurkat cell RNA spiked in. Subset indicated: FACS-sorted CD8+CD4-CCR7+CD45RA+ naive T cells. The gene calls are TRBV12-3 or TRBV12-4 and TRBJ2-3; D call uncertain. This receptor was obtained from a human donor in good health. Some libraries in this study had Jurkat cell RNA spiked in. In nucleotides, the CDR3 is TGTGCCAGCAGGGACCACCGGGCAGATACGCAGTATTTT. It encodes CASRDHRADTQYF.